These 26 T cell receptor beta chains share one sample of origin, sequenced in a study of PD-L1 blockade in urothelial cancer. This table comes from immunoSEQ multiplex PCR, and its TCRdb copy is limited to in-frame clones, with some not included. The table shows about 76,000 clones, with approximately 90% occurring only once. As for time point: peripheral blood 6 weeks after treatment start. Sequences were derived from PBMCs, sampled around atezolizumab (anti-PD-L1) treatment. These TCRs come from a woman older than 75 with urothelial cancer.

CDR3 in amino acids: CASSLRDRGDYGYTF. CDR3 coding DNA: TGCGCCAGCAGCTTACGGGACAGGGGCGACTATGGCTACACCTTC. This sequence joins TRBV5-1 and TRBJ1-2, with 10 positions matching TRBD1. Germline V lookup: CDR1 SGHRS, CDR2 YFSETQ. The CDR3 is made up of 15 amino acids. V was pared by 2 bases and J by 3 bases, with 4 bases of the junction left unmatched.

This rearrangement joins TRBV10-1 to TRBJ2-2, with TRBD2 matching 11 bases. V lost 6 bases and J lost 0; bases outside the gene matches: 6. In germline, CDR1 is WNHNN, CDR2 SYGVQD (reference sequence). The length of the CDR3 is 17 residues. Here the CDR3 DNA reads TGCGCCAGCAGCCCCTCGGGACTAGCGGCGAACACCGGGGAGCTGTTTTTT. This translates into CASSPSGLAANTGELFF.

CDR3 residues: CASSLGQENTEAFF. For the CDR3, the DNA is TGCGCCAGCAGCTTGGGTCAGGAGAACACTGAAGCTTTCTTT. V and J are TRBV5-1 and TRBJ1-1; D uncertain. Germline assignment: CDR1 SGHRS and CDR2 YFSETQ. V was trimmed by 0 bases and J by 1 base, leaving 7 bases between them. This CDR3 has 14 amino acids.

The chain joins TRBV6-1 to TRBJ1-5; TRBD1 matches at 7 bases. Germline trimming cut 6 bases from V and 3 bases from J; bases unmatched to any gene: 8. The CDR3 has 15 amino acids. Per the germline V gene, CDR1 is MNHNS and CDR2 is SASEGT. CDR3 sequence (DNA): TGTGCCAGCAGAAAGACAGGGTACGACAATCAGCCCCAGCATTTT. It is translated as CASRKTGYDNQPQHF.

The rearrangement uses TRBV5-1 and TRBJ2-1; 14 bases line up with TRBD2. J was trimmed by 10 bases and V by 4 bases; bases with no gene match: 10. Germline V gene lookup returns CDR1 SGHRS and CDR2 YFSETQ. The CDR3 is 16 residues long. The CDR3 reads CASSPGLAGGPREQFF. The CDR3 DNA is TGCGCCAGCAGCCCCGGACTAGCGGGAGGCCCCCGGGAGCAGTTCTTC.

This chain joins TRBV6-5 and TRBJ2-7; TRBD1 agrees at 7 bases. The CDR3 totals 14 residues. The junction had 11 bases not matched to a gene; V was cut back by 7 bases and J by 5 bases. Germline V gives CDR1 MNHEY, CDR2 SVGAGI. This chain's CDR3 is CASTAGRGKHEQYF. As DNA, the CDR3 is TGTGCCAGCACCGCCGGCAGGGGGAAACACGAGCAGTACTTC.

This chain joins TRBV21-1 and TRBJ2-3; the DNA was not compared with TRBD2, the D call given in the table. TRBV21-1 is assigned pseudogene status. The CDR3 is made up of 17 amino acids. CDR3 in amino acids: CASSDCGGLAGTDTQYF. The CDR3, as DNA: TGTGCCAGCAGCGACTGCGGGGGACTAGCGGGCACAGATACGCAGTATTTT.

The chain is built from TRBV5-1 and TRBJ2-3, with 12 nucleotides matching TRBD1. V was clipped by 0 bases and J by 5 bases; unmatched bases: 1. The germline CDR1 and CDR2 sequences are SGHRS and YFSETQ. The CDR3 contains 15 residues. CDR3 region: CASSLGDRGRDTQYF. The CDR3 coding sequence is TGCGCCAGCAGCTTGGGGGACAGGGGGCGAGATACGCAGTATTTT.

J is TRBJ1-1 and V is TRBV29-1; D gene uncertain. The CDR3 totals 11 residues. The germline V gene encodes CDR1 SQVTM and CDR2 ANQGSEA. Deletions cut 7 bases from V and 5 bases from J, with 11 bases between. In DNA form, the CDR3 reads TGCAGCGCCAGAGACTTAACTGAAGCTTTCTTT. Its translation: CSARDLTEAFF.

J is TRBJ2-1 and V is TRBV7-9, with D tentatively TRBD1 (7 bases). The germline V and J ends were trimmed by 5 bases and 10 bases, with 9 bases remaining between them. CDR1 and CDR2 from the germline V gene are SEHNR and FQNEAQ (reference sequence). This CDR3 region has 11 residues. CDR3 sequence: CASSQGGEQFF. The DNA for the CDR3 is TGTGCCAGCAGCCAGGGGGGAGAGCAGTTCTTC.

The CDR3, as DNA: TGTGCCAGCAGTCGAGAGCGGGAGGCTATTTTCTACAATGAGCAGTTCTTC. It is translated as CASSREREAIFYNEQFF. The chain couples TRBV27 to TRBJ2-1; 9 bases are shared with TRBD2. J gave up 3 bases and V 5 bases, and 11 bases lay outside the gene matches. Germline V lookup: CDR1 MNHEY, CDR2 SMNVEV (reference sequence). The CDR3 is made up of 17 amino acids.

This chain connects TRBV2 to TRBJ1-1; 12 bases map to TRBD1. CDR1 is SNHLY and CDR2 is FYNNEI in the germline V gene. The CDR3 sequence is 15 residues long. With 6 bases clipped from V and 0 bases from J, the junction kept 2 bases outside the gene matches. The CDR3 nucleotides are TGTGCCAGCAGGGGACAGGGGGCCGTGAACACTGAAGCTTTCTTT. It encodes CASRGQGAVNTEAFF.

The chain has TRBV6-5 and TRBJ2-2; D might be TRBD1 (5 bases). Per the germline V gene, CDR1 is MNHEY and CDR2 is SVGAGI. Deletions cut 6 bases from V and 6 bases from J, with 11 bases between. The CDR3 has 13 residues. The CDR3 sequence is CASSPARAGELFF. As DNA, the CDR3 is TGTGCCAGCAGCCCGGCCAGGGCCGGGGAGCTGTTTTTT.

The rearrangement uses TRBV14 and TRBJ1-2; D ambiguous. Germline V lookup: CDR1 SGHDN, CDR2 FVKESK. The CDR3 length is 13 residues. Trimming pared 1 base from V and 4 bases from J, leaving 7 bases between. CDR3: CASSQGRGYGYTF. In DNA form, the CDR3 reads TGTGCCAGCAGCCAAGGCCGAGGCTATGGCTACACCTTC.

The rearrangement links TRBV5-1 to TRBJ2-7; 7 bases align to TRBD2. J lost 6 bases, V lost 4 bases, and 7 bases had no gene match. Germline V gene data show CDR1 as SGHRS and CDR2 as YFSETQ. There are 13 residues in the CDR3. CDR3 DNA: TGCGCCAGCAGCGAGGGGTCTAGCGGCGAGCAGTACTTC. Amino acids: CASSEGSSGEQYF.

V and J are TRBV6-1 and TRBJ2-1, with 10 bases identical to TRBD1. The CDR3 loop spans 16 amino acids. V lost 3 bases to trimming and J lost 7 bases; unmatched junction nucleotides: 9. Germline loops: CDR1 MNHNS, CDR2 SASEGT. CDR3 sequence reads: CASSEDGTGVRNEQFF. CDR3 in DNA: TGTGCCAGCAGTGAGGATGGGACAGGGGTCCGAAATGAGCAGTTCTTC.

The chain has TRBV10-2 and TRBJ2-1; D is undetermined. V was clipped by 3 bases and J by 9 bases, with 21 bases between them. The CDR3 is made up of 16 amino acids. The germline CDR1 and CDR2 sequences are WSHSY and SAAADI. The CDR3 region has the DNA TGCGCCAGCAGTGAAGTTTTAATCCCAGGTGTTGGTGAGCAGTTCTTC. Amino acids: CASSEVLIPGVGEQFF.

The V and J genes are TRBV7-9 and TRBJ1-2; the D gene is possibly TRBD1 (6 bases). Deletions cut 5 bases from V and 8 bases from J, with 15 bases between. CDR1 is SEHNR and CDR2 is FQNEAQ in the germline V gene (reference sequence). CDR3 length equals 13 residues. The CDR3 coding sequence is TGTGCCAGCAGCGCCAGGGGCGGGAGGGGCTACACCTTC. It encodes CASSARGGRGYTF.

V gene TRBV30 combines with J gene TRBJ1-2; 11 nucleotides align to TRBD1. The CDR3 has 14 residues. With V trimmed by 8 bases and J by 4 bases, 9 bases remained unmatched. Germline CDR1 and CDR2: GTSNPN and SVGIG (reference sequence). The CDR3 DNA follows: TGTGCCCGTGGACAGGGGGCGGCCAGCTATGGCTACACCTTC. The encoded protein is CARGQGAASYGYTF.

About this clone itself: The junction does not match germline at one end; this may be a read error. The V call is TRBV4-2, the J call TRBJ2-1; 7 bases match TRBD2. The CDR3 consists of 14 residues. The V gene's germline CDR1 is LGHNA and CDR2 YNFKEQ. CDR3 region: CASSQDGGSHRFVF. DNA for the CDR3: TGTGCCAGCAGCCAAGACGGCGGGAGTCACAGGTTTGTCTTC.

V gene TRBV28 combines with J gene TRBJ1-2, with D hard to call. Germline lookup yields CDR1 MDHEN and CDR2 SYDVKM. The V and J ends lost 6 bases and 5 bases respectively, with 7 bases between them. This CDR3 has 11 residues. The CDR3 sequence: CASRRGYGYTF. CDR3 bases: TGTGCCAGCAGAAGAGGGTATGGCTACACCTTC.

The V gene is TRBV30, the J gene TRBJ2-3; 11 bases match TRBD2. The CDR3 has 15 amino acids. Germline V CDR1 and CDR2: GTSNPN, SVGIG (reference sequence). The ends lost 7 bases at V and 6 bases at J; junction bases unmatched: 12. DNA of the CDR3: TGTGCCTTTTCCATAGCACCTAGCGGGAGGGATACGCAGTATTTT. This translates into CAFSIAPSGRDTQYF.

The chain couples TRBV2 to TRBJ2-2, with TRBD2 as a possible D gene (5 bases). The CDR3 has 16 residues. Per the germline V gene, CDR1 is SNHLY and CDR2 is FYNNEI. V lost 2 bases to trimming and J lost 3 bases, with 13 bases between them. The CDR3 DNA sequence: TGTGCCAGCAGTGAATCGCGAGACTACTACACCGGGGAGCTGTTTTTT. Its translation: CASSESRDYYTGELFF.

V gene TRBV7-9 combines with J gene TRBJ2-1, with 10 nucleotides matching TRBD2. With 2 bases clipped from V and 7 bases from J, the junction kept 5 bases outside the gene matches. Germline lookup yields CDR1 SEHNR and CDR2 FQNEAQ (reference sequence). The CDR3 has 15 residues. The CDR3: CASSLLAGVGNEQFF. The CDR3, as DNA: TGTGCCAGCAGCTTACTAGCGGGAGTGGGGAATGAGCAGTTCTTC. Full variable domain (rest looked up from reference TRBV7-9 and TRBJ2-1): DTGVSQNPRHKITKRGQNVTFRCDPISEHNRLYWYRQTLGQGPEFLTYFQNEAQLEKSRLLSDRFSAERPKGSFSTLEIQRTEQGDSAMYLCASSLLAGVGNEQFFGPGTRLTVL.

Here the CDR3 reads CASSRFEVSPQHF. CDR3 sequence (DNA): TGTGCCAGTAGTCGGTTTGAGGTCTCGCCCCAGCATTTT. The chain employs TRBV19 and TRBJ1-5; D not resolved. Between the trimmed V and J ends, which lost 5 bases and 9 bases, there was a span of 14 bases. CDR3 length equals 13 residues. The V gene's germline CDR1 is LNHDA and CDR2 SQIVND (reference sequence).

V gene TRBV27 combines with J gene TRBJ2-7; D is unclear. Trimming cost V 6 bases and J 7 bases, with 19 bases left between them. CDR3 size: 14 residues. The germline V gene has CDR1 MNHEY and CDR2 SMNVEV (reference sequence). The DNA of the CDR3 is TGTGCCAGCAGCCTCATGGGCAGGCCTACGGAGCAGTACTTC. It translates to CASSLMGRPTEQYF.